These 32 T cell receptor beta chains originate from one sample sequenced in a study of beta chain features in type 1 diabetes. What was sequenced were expressed TCRB transcripts, since all of the isolated RNA had been reverse transcribed. The table came from immunoSEQ multiplex PCR; TCRdb's copy has only in-frame clones and leaves some out. The sample contains around 450,000 clones, about an eighth of which appear only once. The sample consisted of naive CD4+ T cells from blood. The receptor set was obtained from a woman aged 18-29 years in good health.

This clone came up many times. The chain uses TRBV29-1 and TRBJ2-3, with unresolved D. Germline CDR1 and CDR2: SQVTM and ANQGSEA. Trimming pared 1 base from V and 3 bases from J, leaving 5 bases between. The CDR3 has 12 amino acids. As DNA, the CDR3 is TGCAGCGTTGAAGCGCAGACAGATACGCAGTATTTT. Translated: CSVEAQTDTQYF.

This clone was counted between two and nine times. The chain recombines TRBV5-1 with TRBJ2-3; D might be TRBD1 (5 bases). This CDR3 has 14 residues. V was cut by 0 bases and J by 6 bases, with 11 bases left in between. Germline V gene data show CDR1 as SGHRS and CDR2 as YFSETQ. The CDR3 region is CASSLVRAADTQYF. CDR3 coding DNA: TGCGCCAGCAGCTTGGTCAGGGCAGCCGATACGCAGTATTTT.

The chain uses TRBV27 and TRBJ2-3, with 7 bases fitting TRBD2. CDR1 is MNHEY, CDR2 SMNVEV, per germline (reference sequence). J lost 3 bases, V lost 3 bases, and 6 bases had no gene match. This CDR3 has 15 amino acids. The CDR3, as DNA: TGTGCCAGCAGTTTCTCGAGACTAGCAACAGATACGCAGTATTTT. It yields the protein CASSFSRLATDTQYF.

This clone was seen more than once but under ten times. This chain uses TRBV12-5 with TRBJ2-6, with D possibly TRBD1 on 5 matching bases. The CDR3 extends over 17 amino acids. Trimming removed 5 bases from V and 4 bases from J, with 18 bases in between. Germline assignment: CDR1 LGHNT and CDR2 FRNRAP. The CDR3: CASGVGQWRGGANVLTF. The CDR3 region has the DNA TGTGCTAGTGGTGTGGGGCAGTGGCGAGGCGGGGCCAACGTCCTGACTTTC.

The V call is TRBV19, the J call TRBJ2-3; D gene ambiguous. The germline V gene has CDR1 LNHDA and CDR2 SQIVND (reference sequence). The CDR3 runs to 13 residues. The V and J ends lost 3 bases and 2 bases respectively, with 6 bases between them. Here the CDR3 DNA reads TGTGCCAGTAGTATCCAGTTCACAGATACGCAGTATTTT. This translates into CASSIQFTDTQYF.

This clone was recorded a few times. The J gene is TRBJ1-1, the V gene TRBV30, with D uncertain. V lost 1 base and J lost 5, with 20 bases in between. Germline V gene sequence: CDR1 GTSNPN, CDR2 SVGIG (reference sequence). The CDR3 totals 16 residues. The DNA of the CDR3 is TGTGCCTGGAGTGCCCCTCTAGGTGGGGTCCGGACTGAAGCTTTCTTT. It is translated as CAWSAPLGGVRTEAFF.

J is TRBJ2-3 and V is TRBV5-1, with TRBD2 as a possible D gene (5 bases). This CDR3 is 15 amino acids long. V lost 0 bases and J lost 3, with 11 bases in between. CDR1 and CDR2 from the germline V gene are SGHRS and YFSETQ. DNA for the CDR3: TGCGCCAGCAGCTTGGAGCGGCCCGCTACAGATACGCAGTATTTT. Its protein is CASSLERPATDTQYF.

A few counts support this clone. V is TRBV7-9 and J is TRBJ1-3, with no clear D. V was pared by 5 bases and J by 0 bases, with 14 bases between. The CDR3 is made up of 16 amino acids. Germline CDR1 reads SEHNR; CDR2 reads FQNEAQ (reference sequence). The DNA of the CDR3 is TGTGCCAGCAGCCAATCAGTTCGGGACTCTGGAAACACCATATATTTT. Translated, it gives CASSQSVRDSGNTIYF.

The rearrangement joins TRBV7-9 to TRBJ1-1; a weak D match, TRBD1 (5 bases). From germline, CDR1 is SEHNR and CDR2 FQNEAQ (reference sequence). V was trimmed by 2 bases and J by 1 base, leaving 11 bases between them. This CDR3 region has 15 residues. The CDR3 reads CASSLPRDSNTEAFF. CDR3 sequence (DNA): TGTGCCAGCAGCTTACCCCGGGACTCGAACACTGAAGCTTTCTTT.

This clone was recorded a few times. The chain combines TRBV29-1 with TRBJ1-1, with D perhaps matching TRBD1 (6 bases). V was clipped by 0 bases and J by 11 bases, with 16 bases between them. The CDR3 is 13 residues long. Germline V lookup: CDR1 SQVTM, CDR2 ANQGSEA. For the CDR3, the DNA is TGCAGCGTTGAAGAGGGGGCGTCGATGCGCGCTTTCTTT. As protein: CSVEEGASMRAFF.

This clone was detected only a few times. The V gene is TRBV9, the J gene TRBJ2-3, with 7 bases that match TRBD2. With 1 base clipped from V and 2 bases from J, the junction kept 1 base outside the gene matches. There are 14 residues in the CDR3. In germline, CDR1 is SGDLS, CDR2 YYNGEE. The CDR3 coding sequence is TGTGCCAGCAGCGTACTAGCGGCCACAGATACGCAGTATTTT. Translating it yields CASSVLAATDTQYF.

The genes are TRBV4-3 and TRBJ2-6; 7 bases are shared with TRBD1. This CDR3 spans 17 amino acids. The junction had 7 bases not matched to a gene; V was cut back by 5 bases and J by 0 bases. Germline V lookup: CDR1 LGHNA, CDR2 YSLEER. The CDR3 DNA reads TGCGCCAGCAGCGCCGCAGGGGGAATCTCTGGGGCCAACGTCCTGACTTTC. It yields the protein CASSAAGGISGANVLTF.

V and J are TRBV19 and TRBJ2-1; no reliable D call. Trimming cost V 6 bases and J 3 bases, with 9 bases left between them. This CDR3 is 13 amino acids long. Germline CDR1 reads LNHDA; CDR2 reads SQIVND (reference sequence). The CDR3 nucleotides read TGTGCCAGTAGCCAGAATATCTACAATGAGCAGTTCTTC. Translation gives CASSQNIYNEQFF.

V and J are TRBV7-9 and TRBJ2-3; TRBD1 matches at 8 bases. Germline V lookup: CDR1 SEHNR, CDR2 FQNEAQ (reference sequence). The CDR3 has 16 amino acids. V dropped 3 bases and J dropped 3; count of bases not matched to a gene: 8. The CDR3 sequence is CASSFGDRTGTDTQYF. CDR3 nucleotides: TGTGCCAGCAGCTTTGGGGACAGGACGGGGACAGATACGCAGTATTTT.

The genes are TRBV4-2 and TRBJ2-6; 9 nucleotides line up with TRBD1. The trim removed 3 bases at V and 3 bases at J, leaving 9 bases unmatched. Germline V lookup: CDR1 LGHNA, CDR2 YNFKEQ. This CDR3 spans 18 amino acids. The CDR3 nucleotides are TGTGCCAGCAGCCACCTCCGGAACAGGGGGCGTGGGGCCAACGTCCTGACTTTC. Its translation is CASSHLRNRGRGANVLTF.

The gene calls are TRBV19 and TRBJ1-2; 9 bases line up with TRBD1. V lost 6 bases, J lost 5 bases, and 7 bases stayed unmatched. Per the germline V gene, CDR1 is LNHDA and CDR2 is SQIVND (reference sequence). This CDR3 has 14 amino acids. The CDR3 bases are TGTGCCAGTAGGAATTCTGACAGGGGGTATGGCTACACCTTC. It yields the protein CASRNSDRGYGYTF.

This clone has only a few counts. This chain connects TRBV6-5 to TRBJ2-4; 7 bases map to TRBD1. The junction had 3 bases not matched to a gene; V was cut back by 6 bases and J by 7 bases. CDR1 is MNHEY, CDR2 SVGAGI, per germline. This CDR3 comprises 12 residues. As DNA, the CDR3 is TGTGCCAGCAGCCAGGGGGAGAACATTCAGTACTTC. It codes for CASSQGENIQYF.

This clone was detected a few times. The CDR3 region has the DNA TGTGCCAGCGTGGATCAGGGGGCATTAATCACTGAAGCTTTCTTT. This gives the protein CASVDQGALITEAFF. The rearrangement joins TRBV7-9 to TRBJ1-1; 8 nucleotides align to TRBD1. CDR1 and CDR2 (germline): SEHNR, FQNEAQ (reference sequence). The ends lost 8 bases at V and 4 bases at J; junction bases unmatched: 12. The CDR3 has 15 amino acids.

This clone was seen ten or more times. The chain combines TRBV12-5 with TRBJ2-1; 10 bases are a match to TRBD2. Losses at the gene ends were 5 bases for V and 9 bases for J; bases not matched to a gene: 10. From germline, CDR1 is LGHNT and CDR2 FRNRAP. The CDR3 is 15 residues long. CDR3 coding DNA: TGTGCTAGTGGTCCCCAGCGGGAGGGCCGCAGTGAGCAGTTCTTC. Its translation: CASGPQREGRSEQFF.

In this sample, this clone turned up a few times. The genes are TRBV27 and TRBJ2-1; D is unresolved. The germline gives CDR1 MNHEY, CDR2 SMNVEV (reference sequence). Trimming removed 3 bases at V and 4 bases at J, with 7 bases between. CDR3 size: 13 residues. The CDR3 DNA reads as TGTGCCAGCAGTTTTAGGCAGTACAATGAGCAGTTCTTC. Its protein is CASSFRQYNEQFF.

This clone has just a few counts. The rearrangement links TRBV9 to TRBJ2-4, with TRBD1 matching 8 bases. This CDR3 region has 16 residues. Trimming removed 3 bases from V and 0 bases from J; junction bases left unmatched: 5. CDR1 is SGDLS and CDR2 is YYNGEE in the germline V gene. The CDR3 protein is CASSASGGAAKNIQYF. In nucleotides, the CDR3 is TGTGCCAGCAGCGCCTCAGGGGGCGCAGCCAAAAACATTCAGTACTTC.

This chain connects TRBV6-1 to TRBJ2-1; D not certain. The CDR3 covers 12 residues. CDR1 MNHNS and CDR2 SASEGT come from the germline V gene. Trimming pared 3 bases from V and 6 bases from J, leaving 6 bases between. CDR3 loop: CASSDWSNEQFF. The CDR3 DNA sequence: TGTGCCAGCAGTGACTGGTCCAATGAGCAGTTCTTC.

The V gene is TRBV9, the J gene TRBJ2-1; the match to TRBD2 covers 10 bases. J was trimmed by 4 bases and V by 3 bases; bases with no gene match: 4. Germline loops: CDR1 SGDLS, CDR2 YYNGEE. The CDR3 runs 15 residues. CDR3 loop: CASSGGLATYNEQFF. The CDR3 DNA follows: TGTGCCAGCAGCGGGGGACTAGCGACGTACAATGAGCAGTTCTTC.

This clone was recorded a few times. This rearrangement joins TRBV2 to TRBJ2-1; D gene uncertain. In germline, CDR1 is SNHLY, CDR2 FYNNEI. The CDR3 has 12 residues. The V gene lost 8 bases and the J gene lost 7 bases, with 12 bases spanning the gap. CDR3 protein: CASSSPRNEQFF. Here the CDR3 DNA reads TGTGCCAGCTCGTCCCCCCGGAATGAGCAGTTCTTC.

This clone was picked up one time. The chain uses TRBV27 and TRBJ1-5; 9 bases are a match to TRBD1. V trimming: 6 bases; J trimming: 4 bases; junction bases outside the gene matches: 7. This CDR3 comprises 15 residues. Looked up from germline, CDR1 is MNHEY and CDR2 is SMNVEV (reference sequence). In DNA form, the CDR3 reads TGTGCCAGCAGCCTTACCGACAGGGGGAATCAGCCCCAGCATTTT. This sequence encodes CASSLTDRGNQPQHF.

This clone was seen a few times. This sequence joins TRBV5-4 and TRBJ2-1, with D hard to call. Germline CDR1 SGHNT, CDR2 YYREEE (reference sequence). The V gene lost 3 bases and the J gene lost 4 bases, with 11 bases spanning the gap. The CDR3 contains 14 residues. The CDR3 spells CASSSGWEYNEQFF. The DNA for the CDR3 is TGTGCCAGCAGCTCTGGGTGGGAATACAATGAGCAGTTCTTC.

J is TRBJ2-1 and V is TRBV28; 7 nucleotides align to TRBD1. J gave up 8 bases and V 7 bases, and 8 bases lay outside the gene matches. CDR1 is MDHEN and CDR2 is SYDVKM in the germline V gene. The CDR3 consists of 13 residues. The CDR3 coding sequence is TGTGCCAGCATCTACAGGGGATGGGATGAGCAGTTCTTC. The encoded protein is CASIYRGWDEQFF.

This clone has just a few counts. V usage is TRBV21-1 and J usage is TRBJ2-1; the DNA was not used to check the table's D call, TRBD1. TRBV21-1 is given as a pseudogene. CDR3 length: 16 amino acids. The CDR3 DNA follows: TGTGCCAGCAGCAAAGACGGCGGGACAGGCTACAATGAGCAGTTCTTC. This translates into CASSKDGGTGYNEQFF.

The genes are TRBV9 and TRBJ1-6; D uncertain. Trimming removed 4 bases at V and 10 bases at J, with 18 bases between. The CDR3 length is 15 residues. Germline V gene sequence: CDR1 SGDLS, CDR2 YYNGEE. The CDR3 nucleotides read TGTGCCAGCAGCCCTCGAGGGCCCGTCGGGTCACCCCTCCACTTT. It codes for CASSPRGPVGSPLHF.

The chain joins TRBV7-2 to TRBJ2-5; possible D gene TRBD2, 5 bases. CDR3 length: 13 amino acids. CDR1 is SGHTA and CDR2 is FQGNSA in the germline V gene. The CDR3: CASGGSTQETQYF. CDR3 bases: TGTGCAAGCGGTGGCTCAACCCAAGAGACCCAGTACTTC.

This clone was counted only a few times. V usage is TRBV7-2 and J usage is TRBJ2-5; TRBD2 aligns across 15 bases. CDR3 size: 17 residues. Germline CDR1 SGHTA, CDR2 FQGNSA. Trimming at V came to 5 bases and at J to 4 bases, leaving 8 bases not matched to a gene. The DNA for the CDR3 is TGTGCCAGCAGCACCGGGACTAGCGGGAGGTTGTTAGAGACCCAGTACTTC. It translates to CASSTGTSGRLLETQYF.

About this clone: One base away lies a much larger clone, so this may be a sequencing read error. Other DNA sequences in the same sample also yield this CDR3. V and J are TRBV7-2 and TRBJ2-3; D call uncertain. CDR1 and CDR2 (germline): SGHTA, FQGNSA. The CDR3 is 11 residues long. The ends were cut back, 5 bases at V and 4 bases at J, with 4 bases in the middle. The CDR3 reads CASSLADTQYF. As DNA, the CDR3 is TGTGCCAGCAGCCTGGCAGATACGCAGTATTTT.